This T cell receptor (beta chain) was sequenced in a study of post-analysis software for immune sequencing data. Findings and limits, study-wide: Strong co-clustering by F measure linked samples that shared a preparation batch. Relative to controls, patients had 4 or 5 TRBV segments at higher frequency, with TRBV5-6, TRBV5-1 and TRBV20-1 among these.

Researchers reported that TCR beta cDNA libraries carried unique molecular identifiers. Out of about 0.9 to 10 million T cells, roughly 0.5 million cDNA molecules were generated. Each CDR3 protein is one row after TCRdb ran MiXCR on the PCR reads. The table shows about 810,000 distinct CDR3 sequences, with about 57% occurring only once. The CDR3 has 15 residues. Trimming at V came to 5 bases and at J to 0 bases, leaving 6 bases not matched to a gene. Germline assignment: CDR1 MDHEN and CDR2 SYDVKM. Of note for this clonotype: The antigen remains undetermined.

The clonotype was recovered from a girl aged 5 to 17 with multiple sclerosis. This chain joins TRBV28 and TRBJ1-1, with 7 bases aligning to TRBD1. Sequencing was done on a sample of blood. The CDR3 DNA is TGTGCCAGCAGTGTACCAGGGGGGCTGAACACTGAAGCTTTCTTT. It encodes CASSVPGGLNTEAFF.